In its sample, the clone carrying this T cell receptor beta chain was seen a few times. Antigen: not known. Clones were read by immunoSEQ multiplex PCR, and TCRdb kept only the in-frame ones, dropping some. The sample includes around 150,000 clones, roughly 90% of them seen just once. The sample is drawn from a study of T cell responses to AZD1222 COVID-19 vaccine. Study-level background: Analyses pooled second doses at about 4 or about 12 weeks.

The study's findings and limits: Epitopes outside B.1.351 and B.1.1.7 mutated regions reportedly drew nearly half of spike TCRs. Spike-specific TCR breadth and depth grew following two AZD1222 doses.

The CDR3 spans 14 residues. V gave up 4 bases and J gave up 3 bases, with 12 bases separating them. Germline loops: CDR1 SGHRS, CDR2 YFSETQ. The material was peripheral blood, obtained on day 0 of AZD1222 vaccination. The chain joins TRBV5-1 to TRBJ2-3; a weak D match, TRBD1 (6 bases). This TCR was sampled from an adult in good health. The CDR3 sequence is CASSIGQMTDTQYF. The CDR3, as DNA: TGCGCCAGCAGCATAGGACAGATGACAGATACGCAGTATTTT.